Below, 21 T cell receptor beta chains from the same sample are listed, as sequenced in a study of Graves' ophthalmopathy and Graves' hyperthyroidism. The TCR beta CDR3 regions underwent amplification from RNA transcripts. The authors performed first-round RT-PCR with HTBI primers and then a second-round multiplex PCR. MiXCR, applied by TCRdb to the multiplex PCR reads, yields one record per CDR3 protein. The sample lists approximately 480,000 distinct CDR3 sequences, 13% to 15% occurring once. The material sequenced was blood. The receptors shown here come from a woman aged 25 to 39 with Graves' ophthalmopathy.

The gene calls are TRBV20-1 and TRBJ2-5; D is perhaps TRBD1 (6 bases). Trimming took 0 bases from V and 7 from J, leaving 18 bases between them. Germline values: CDR1 DFQATT, CDR2 SNEGSKA (reference sequence). This CDR3 has 15 residues. The CDR3 spells CSARDRDGQGGTQYF. The DNA of the CDR3 is TGCAGTGCTAGAGACCGGGACGGGCAAGGGGGGACCCAGTACTTC.

This clonotype was seen many times. This rearrangement joins TRBV6-5 to TRBJ2-5, with 10 positions matching TRBD1. J gave up 3 bases and V 5 bases, and 6 bases lay outside the gene matches. Germline CDR1 and CDR2: MNHEY and SVGAGI. The CDR3 is 15 residues long. In DNA form, the CDR3 reads TGTGCCAGCAGTCGACAGGGGGCTGAGAAAGAGACCCAGTACTTC. Its protein is CASSRQGAEKETQYF.

A note on this clonotype: This sequence may be a read error, since a much larger clone differs from it by one base. V gene TRBV6-5 combines with J gene TRBJ2-4, with 7 bases identical to TRBD1. Per the germline V gene, CDR1 is MNHEY and CDR2 is SVGAGI. The length of the CDR3 is 18 residues. Here the CDR3 DNA reads TGTGCCAGCAGTTACTTGGGGCGGACAGGCCTAGCCAAAAACATTAAGTACTTC. Its translation is CASSYLGRTGLAKNIKYF.

A note on this clonotype: The final CDR3 position lacks the conserved phenylalanine or tryptophan, pointing to a likely read error. The chain employs TRBV19 and TRBJ2-7; 9 bases agree with TRBD1. There are 18 residues in the CDR3. Germline V gene sequence: CDR1 LNHDA, CDR2 SQIVND (reference sequence). V shed 4 bases and J 0 bases; nucleotides not matched to a gene: 13. CDR3 amino acids: CASSTAGTGMAHSYEQYC. In DNA form, the CDR3 reads TGTGCCAGTAGTACAGCCGGGACAGGGATGGCCCACTCCTACGAGCAGTACTGC.

This clonotype was counted many times. The CDR3, as DNA: TGTGCCACCAGTGATCCTTTAACCTACGAGCAGTACTTC. Protein sequence: CATSDPLTYEQYF. V usage is TRBV24-1 and J usage is TRBJ2-7; D is undetermined. The length of the CDR3 is 13 residues. Germline V gene data show CDR1 as KGHDR and CDR2 as SFDVKD. V gave up 3 bases and J gave up 2 bases, with 7 bases separating them.

In this sample, this clonotype turned up many times. This chain links TRBV27 with TRBJ1-5; D gene unclear. Trimming took off 1 base at V and 5 bases at J, with 9 bases between the two ends. The CDR3 runs to 14 residues. CDR1 is MNHEY, CDR2 SMNVEV, per germline (reference sequence). The CDR3 DNA reads as TGTGCCAGCAGTTTATATTCGGGTCATCAGCCCCAGCATTTT. Protein product: CASSLYSGHQPQHF.

This clonotype was detected ten times or more. CDR3 amino acids: CASSSASAGWDIAEAFF. The CDR3 region has the DNA TGTGCCAGCAGTTCCGCCTCTGCCGGGTGGGATATCGCTGAAGCTTTCTTT. The V and J genes are TRBV7-9 and TRBJ1-1; no definite D call. CDR1 is SEHNR, CDR2 FQNEAQ, per germline (reference sequence). The V end was cut by 6 bases, the J end by 6 bases, with 26 bases between. The CDR3 length is 17 residues.

The chain employs TRBV27 and TRBJ2-7; 9 bases match TRBD1. This CDR3 has 13 residues. Germline-derived CDR1 and CDR2 are MNHEY and SMNVEV (reference sequence). V lost 4 bases and J lost 6; bases outside the gene matches: 4. CDR3 loop: CASSWDREGEQYF. Written as DNA, the CDR3 is TGTGCCAGCAGTTGGGACAGGGAAGGCGAGCAGTACTTC.

Many counts were recorded for this clonotype. The chain is built from TRBV2 and TRBJ2-2; the D gene could be TRBD1 or TRBD2 (6 bases each). In germline, CDR1 is SNHLY, CDR2 FYNNEI. This CDR3 region has 15 residues. V lost 7 bases and J lost 6, with 18 bases in between. The CDR3 DNA reads as TGTGCCAGCAAAAGGGGGGATGTTCGGTCCGGGGAGCTGTTTTTT. Translating gives CASKRGDVRSGELFF.

The chain has TRBV3-1 and TRBJ1-2; D uncertain. Germline loops: CDR1 LGHDT, CDR2 YNNKEL (reference sequence). The CDR3 runs to 16 residues. With 0 bases removed from V and 1 base from J, the gap between germline ends came to 12 bases. The CDR3 DNA is TGTGCCAGCAGCCAAGAAGCCTCTCCAAGTAACTATGGCTACACCTTC. It translates to CASSQEASPSNYGYTF.

This clonotype was counted between two and nine times. The chain joins TRBV20-1 to TRBJ1-1, with D possibly matching TRBD1 (5 bases). The CDR3 contains 14 residues. The germline V gene has CDR1 DFQATT and CDR2 SNEGSKA (reference sequence). Trimming shortened V by 2 bases and J by 6 bases, and 16 bases separated the two germline ends. As DNA, the CDR3 is TGCAGTGCTAGAAGCCTGGGGGTAGTGTCTGAAGCTTTCTTT. Translated: CSARSLGVVSEAFF.

On this clonotype: One junction end does not reproduce the germline sequence, and a read error may be involved. V and J are TRBV12-3 or TRBV12-4 and TRBJ1-5, with a tentative D call TRBD1 (6 bases). The CDR3 covers 14 residues. The CDR3, as DNA: TGTGCCAGCAGTTTAATGGTAGGGGGGCAGCCTCAGCATTTT. Its translation: CASSLMVGGQPQHF.

This clonotype was observed at least ten times. The rearrangement joins TRBV11-3 to TRBJ2-2; 10 bases line up with TRBD1. The CDR3 extends over 13 amino acids. After removal of 8 bases from V and 5 bases from J, the junction contained 2 bases not matched to a gene. Germline V gene data show CDR1 as SGHNT and CDR2 as YENEEA. The CDR3: CASGTGETGELFF. The CDR3 DNA reads TGTGCCAGCGGGACAGGGGAAACCGGGGAGCTGTTTTTT.

This clonotype was observed a handful of times. The chain is built from TRBV11-3 and TRBJ2-2; 9 bases line up with TRBD1. The germline CDR1 and CDR2 sequences are SGHNT and YENEEA. The CDR3 spans 15 residues. The V segment lost 4 bases and the J segment 7 bases; nucleotides outside the gene matches: 7. DNA of the CDR3: TGTGCCAGCAGCTCAACAGGGGGCATAGGCGGGGAGCTGTTTTTT. It is translated as CASSSTGGIGGELFF.

The V call is TRBV11-2, the J call TRBJ2-7; a weak D match, TRBD2 (6 bases). The germline V and J ends were trimmed by 5 bases and 2 bases, with 19 bases remaining between them. Looked up from germline, CDR1 is SGHAT and CDR2 is FQNNGV. CDR3 length: 16 amino acids. The CDR3 sequence is CASSTGGSGFTYEQYF. The CDR3 DNA reads TGTGCCAGCAGCACAGGAGGGTCAGGCTTTACCTACGAGCAGTACTTC.

The table lists this clonotype with many counts. The chain uses TRBV6-5 and TRBJ2-7; perhaps TRBD1 as D (6 bases). This CDR3 spans 14 amino acids. V gave up 7 bases and J gave up 0 bases, with 13 bases separating them. The germline V gene encodes CDR1 MNHEY and CDR2 SVGAGI. In DNA form, the CDR3 reads TGTGCCAGCACCCTTAACAGGGTCTCCTACGAGCAGTACTTC. Its protein product is CASTLNRVSYEQYF.

This clonotype was recorded many times. One junction end disagrees with the germline gene, perhaps due to a read error. CDR3 sequence: CASSLGSETQYF. The CDR3 nucleotides are TGTGCCAGCAGCTTAGGGTCGGAGACCCAGTACTTC. The rearrangement joins TRBV5-1 to TRBJ2-5; D gene unclear. Germline loops: CDR1 SGHRS, CDR2 YFSETQ. This CDR3 has 12 amino acids.

The chain's CDR3 is CASRETPMNTEAFF. CDR3 nucleotides: TGTGCCAGCAGAGAGACACCGATGAACACTGAAGCTTTCTTT. The rearrangement links TRBV28 to TRBJ1-1; D remains ambiguous. Germline V gives CDR1 MDHEN, CDR2 SYDVKM. The V end was cut by 6 bases, the J end by 0 bases, with 11 bases between. The CDR3 length is 14 residues.

At least ten counts were recorded for this clonotype. The rearrangement joins TRBV2 to TRBJ1-5; possible D gene TRBD1, 6 bases. CDR1 and CDR2 (germline): SNHLY, FYNNEI. V dropped 0 bases and J dropped 7 bases, with 13 bases sitting between them. The CDR3 consists of 15 residues. CDR3 DNA sequence: TGTGCCAGCAGTGAAGCGAGGGGGGCTGGGCAGCCCCAGCATTTT. This encodes CASSEARGAGQPQHF.

This clonotype was seen repeatedly, ten times or more. This chain connects TRBV6-5 to TRBJ1-1; 7 nucleotides agree with TRBD1. In germline, CDR1 is MNHEY, CDR2 SVGAGI. J was trimmed by 7 bases and V by 0 bases; bases with no gene match: 14. The CDR3 sequence is 17 residues long. The chain's CDR3 is CASSYSMGDRIRLEAFF. In nucleotides, the CDR3 is TGTGCCAGCAGTTACTCAATGGGGGACAGAATAAGACTTGAAGCTTTCTTT.

This sequence joins TRBV5-1 and TRBJ2-6; 7 positions match TRBD2. With 1 base clipped from V and 0 bases from J, the junction kept 1 base outside the gene matches. The CDR3 sequence is 16 residues long. The V gene's germline CDR1 is SGHRS and CDR2 YFSETQ. The CDR3 nucleotides read TGCGCCAGCAGCTTGTTAGCGGGCTCTGGGGCCAACGTCCTGACTTTC. Translated: CASSLLAGSGANVLTF.